This T cell receptor (beta chain) was documented in a study of OX40 agonist ivuxolimab in advanced cancers. Study-wide results and caveats: Partial responders dosed at 0.1-3.0 mg/kg displayed clonal expansion ranking among the lowest. Low normalized T-cell clonal expansion was also seen in some nonresponders.

Per germline, CDR1 SGDLS and CDR2 YYNGEE. CDR3 length: 15 residues. The V gene lost 0 bases and the J gene lost 0 bases, with 9 bases spanning the gap. Sequencing used immunoSEQ multiplex PCR; TCRdb keeps in-frame clones, though not all of them. The sample lists tens of thousands of clones, around 94% occurring once. Patients who had autoimmune disease history or got systemic immunosuppression were left out. Comments on this clone: Its antigen remains unknown.

The starting material was CD4+ or CD8+ T cells sorted from blood, obtained in a trial of the OX40 agonist ivuxolimab. The TCR sequence derives from an adult with an advanced solid tumor such as melanoma, head and neck, liver or kidney cancer. The V gene is TRBV9, the J gene TRBJ1-1; no clear D gene. In nucleotides, the CDR3 is TGTGCCAGCAGCGTAGGGGGAGAGATGAACACTGAAGCTTTCTTT. Its protein is CASSVGGEMNTEAFF.